The 25 T cell receptor beta chains below come from one sample, sequenced in a study of metastatic and nonmetastatic thyroid tumors. Each patient came to thyroid surgery without any prior treatment (of any kind). MiXCR reprocessed the PCR reads for TCRdb. The top ten clones hold around half of a sample with approximately 5,800 clones, approximately 30% of them seen once. Material: adjacent normal tissue. The receptors were sampled from a female donor with papillary thyroid cancer or a benign thyroid nodule (not recorded which). Some clones in this sample may be carry-over from other donors' samples.

The V and J genes are TRBV6-1 and TRBJ2-7; 7 nucleotides line up with TRBD2. Per the germline V gene, CDR1 is MNHNS and CDR2 is SASEGT. The CDR3 spans 15 residues. Losses at the gene ends were 6 bases for V and 0 bases for J; bases not matched to a gene: 8. CDR3 DNA: TGTGCCAGCAGCCACACGGGAGGCCTCTCCTACGAGCAGTACTTC. Amino acids: CASSHTGGLSYEQYF.

The chain carries TRBV2 and TRBJ2-1; TRBD2 aligns across 12 bases. J gave up 4 bases and V 0 bases, and 4 bases lay outside the gene matches. The CDR3 contains 17 residues. The germline V gene has CDR1 SNHLY and CDR2 FYNNEI. CDR3 sequence reads: CASSEADGLAGYNEQFF. The CDR3 DNA is TGTGCCAGCAGTGAAGCCGACGGACTAGCGGGATACAATGAGCAGTTCTTC.

This clone ranks as large. The CDR3 loop is CASSPEQSEANTIYF. In DNA, the CDR3 is TGCGCCAGCAGCCCCGAGCAGTCCGAGGCAAACACCATATATTTT. The J gene is TRBJ1-3, the V gene TRBV5-1, with no clear D. The germline V gene has CDR1 SGHRS and CDR2 YFSETQ. The length of the CDR3 is 15 residues. With 4 bases removed from V and 6 bases from J, the gap between germline ends came to 17 bases.

The rearrangement joins TRBV27 to TRBJ2-3; D unclear. Looked up from germline, CDR1 is MNHEY and CDR2 is SMNVEV (reference sequence). This CDR3 has 14 amino acids. V gave up 6 bases and J gave up 8 bases, with 18 bases separating them. The CDR3: CASSPQVSPPTQYF. In DNA form, the CDR3 reads TGTGCCAGCAGCCCTCAAGTGAGCCCCCCTACGCAGTATTTT.

This clone is classed as medium-sized. The chain recombines TRBV6-1 with TRBJ2-5, with D perhaps matching TRBD1 (6 bases). The CDR3 is 15 residues long. CDR1 and CDR2 from the germline V gene are MNHNS and SASEGT. The germline V and J ends were trimmed by 6 bases and 4 bases, with 18 bases remaining between them. The CDR3 reads CASSPVGGRGETQYF. The DNA of the CDR3 is TGTGCCAGCAGCCCCGTAGGGGGAAGGGGAGAGACCCAGTACTTC.

The sample holds a few counts of this clone. This chain uses TRBV6-2 or TRBV6-3 with TRBJ2-7; D is undetermined. This CDR3 region has 13 residues. V was trimmed by 5 bases and J by 2 bases, leaving 10 bases between them. The germline V gene has CDR1 MNHEY and CDR2 SVGEGT. CDR3: CASSPTSPYEQYF. CDR3 DNA sequence: TGTGCCAGCAGTCCGACATCCCCCTACGAGCAGTACTTC.

This clone has a handful of counts. At one of its ends the junction is not consistent with the germline gene, which may arise from a read error. This rearrangement joins TRBV6-1 to TRBJ2-3; D remains ambiguous. From germline, CDR1 is MNHNS and CDR2 SASEGT. The CDR3 sequence is 13 residues long. The CDR3 loop is CASSVENTDAQYF. CDR3 DNA: TGTGCCAGCAGTGTGGAGAACACAGATGCGCAGTATTTT.

This clone was counted between two and nine times. J is TRBJ2-7 and V is TRBV12-3 or TRBV12-4; 8 positions match TRBD2. V dropped 5 bases and J dropped 7; count of bases not matched to a gene: 16. The CDR3 length is 16 residues. The CDR3 nucleotides read TGTGCCAGCAGTCCCCTGACAGCGGGAGCCCCGGTGGAGCAGTACTTC. It yields the protein CASSPLTAGAPVEQYF.

The chain links TRBV20-1 to TRBJ2-7, with 13 bases lining up with TRBD2. The CDR3 runs 15 residues. From germline, CDR1 is DFQATT and CDR2 SNEGSKA (reference sequence). V lost 2 bases, J lost 2 bases, and 3 bases stayed unmatched. The DNA for the CDR3 is TGCAGTGCTAGATACGGGACTAGCGGGACCTACGAGCAGTACTTC. It specifies CSARYGTSGTYEQYF.

The chain joins TRBV11-2 to TRBJ1-2; TRBD1 matches 8 bases. Germline CDR1 and CDR2: SGHAT and FQNNGV. V gave up 8 bases and J gave up 0 bases; unmatched junction bases: 11. This CDR3 region has 16 residues. Here the CDR3 reads CASGEAGGSPNYGYTF. The CDR3 nucleotides read TGTGCCAGCGGCGAGGCAGGGGGCTCACCTAACTATGGCTACACCTTC.

This clone was seen more than once but under ten times. The chain has TRBV6-1 and TRBJ1-1; a possible D gene is TRBD1 (5 bases). CDR1 and CDR2 (germline): MNHNS, SASEGT. This CDR3 is 13 amino acids long. The V end lost 11 bases, the J end lost 0 bases, and 13 bases lay between the germline ends. This CDR3 is CAAGGPMNTEAFF. In DNA form, the CDR3 reads TGTGCCGCCGGGGGACCTATGAACACTGAAGCTTTCTTT.

The table lists this clone with a few counts. The chain employs TRBV27 and TRBJ2-3; 9 bases match TRBD2. Germline V gene lookup returns CDR1 MNHEY and CDR2 SMNVEV (reference sequence). V trimming: 4 bases; J trimming: 0 bases; junction bases outside the gene matches: 5. The CDR3 contains 16 residues. The chain's CDR3 is CASSSLAGASTDTQYF. CDR3 in DNA: TGTGCCAGCAGTTCATTAGCGGGAGCTAGCACAGATACGCAGTATTTT.

A few counts support this clone. The chain combines TRBV25-1 with TRBJ2-7; a possible D gene is TRBD2 (6 bases). Per germline, CDR1 MGHDK and CDR2 SYGVNS. CDR3 length: 15 amino acids. Between the trimmed V and J ends, which lost 5 bases and 3 bases, there was a span of 17 bases. This CDR3 reads CASSQSGGSFYEQYF. The CDR3, as DNA: TGTGCCAGCAGTCAGAGCGGAGGGAGTTTCTACGAGCAGTACTTC.

The chain carries TRBV6-1 and TRBJ2-7; 7 bases match TRBD2. V lost 6 bases to trimming and J lost 5 bases; unmatched junction nucleotides: 7. The length of the CDR3 is 13 residues. Germline CDR1 is MNHNS and CDR2 is SASEGT. The CDR3, as DNA: TGTGCCAGCAGGGAGCGGGACTGGGACGAGCAGTACTTC. Its protein is CASRERDWDEQYF.

In its sample, this clone was seen a few times. This chain joins TRBV6-5 and TRBJ2-7, with D perhaps matching TRBD1 (5 bases). The CDR3 totals 16 residues. Germline CDR1 is MNHEY and CDR2 is SVGAGI. V dropped 2 bases and J dropped 0 bases, with 14 bases sitting between them. The CDR3 nucleotides read TGTGCCAGCAGTTACAGTACAGGAACGAGCTCCTACGAGCAGTACTTC. Its protein product is CASSYSTGTSSYEQYF.

This clone was observed a few times. Other nucleotide sequences from this sample produce the same CDR3. V and J are TRBV14 and TRBJ2-3, with 7 bases aligning to TRBD2. The germline V gene has CDR1 SGHDN and CDR2 FVKESK. This CDR3 is built from 14 residues. V shed 4 bases and J 3 bases; nucleotides not matched to a gene: 4. The CDR3 DNA reads as TGTGCCAGCAGCCCAAGGACTAGTACAGATACGCAGTATTTT. This encodes CASSPRTSTDTQYF.

The chain combines TRBV5-1 with TRBJ1-1, with 8 positions matching TRBD1. Per the germline V gene, CDR1 is SGHRS and CDR2 is YFSETQ. V lost 4 bases and J lost 7; bases outside the gene matches: 9. The CDR3 length is 14 residues. The CDR3 protein is CASSTTGDENEAFF. Written as DNA, the CDR3 is TGCGCCAGCAGCACGACAGGGGACGAAAATGAAGCTTTCTTT.

The V call is TRBV6-1, the J call TRBJ2-2; D is unclear. Germline CDR1 MNHNS, CDR2 SASEGT. The CDR3 is 12 amino acids. V dropped 6 bases and J dropped 0 bases, with 2 bases sitting between them. CDR3 sequence: CASSSNTGELFF. Here the CDR3 DNA reads TGTGCCAGCAGCTCGAACACCGGGGAGCTGTTTTTT.

The gene calls are TRBV27 and TRBJ2-7; D remains ambiguous. Germline loops: CDR1 MNHEY, CDR2 SMNVEV (reference sequence). The CDR3 loop spans 11 amino acids. V lost 5 bases and J 4 bases, leaving 6 bases between the germline ends. CDR3 loop: CASSPSYEQYF. As DNA, the CDR3 is TGTGCCAGCAGTCCCTCGTACGAGCAGTACTTC.

The rearrangement uses TRBV28 and TRBJ1-3; 8 nucleotides agree with TRBD1. CDR3 size: 17 residues. Germline values: CDR1 MDHEN, CDR2 SYDVKM. The V and J ends lost 4 bases and 0 bases, in that order; junction bases with no gene match: 8. CDR3 sequence: CASSSPGDRTSGNTIYF. The CDR3 DNA follows: TGTGCCAGCAGTTCCCCCGGGGACAGGACCTCTGGAAACACCATATATTTT.

This clone was seen a few times. The chain is built from TRBV20-1 and TRBJ1-2, with D uncertain. The CDR3 has 14 amino acids. Germline V gene data show CDR1 as DFQATT and CDR2 as SNEGSKA (reference sequence). V was clipped by 3 bases and J by 7 bases, with 18 bases between them. The chain's CDR3 is CSASPLEYSGGYTF. The DNA of the CDR3 is TGCAGTGCTAGTCCGCTAGAGTATTCGGGTGGCTACACCTTC.

This chain uses TRBV7-6 with TRBJ2-7; 8 bases are a match to TRBD2. Germline V gene data show CDR1 as SGHVS and CDR2 as FNYEAQ. This CDR3 has 14 amino acids. The V gene end was trimmed by 5 bases and the J gene end by 4 bases; junction bases not matched to a gene: 7. DNA for the CDR3: TGTGCCAGCAGCCCCGGGAGGGGGGTATACGAGCAGTACTTC. Translating gives CASSPGRGVYEQYF.

This clone appeared a few times. The genes are TRBV15 and TRBJ1-3, with D maybe TRBD1 (5 bases). V was clipped by 0 bases and J by 3 bases, with 12 bases between them. Germline CDR1 LNHNV, CDR2 YYDKDF (reference sequence). The CDR3 covers 16 residues. DNA of the CDR3: TGTGCCACCAGCAGAGAGTTAGGGGCTATTGGAAACACCATATATTTT. Translated, it gives CATSRELGAIGNTIYF.

As for this clone: The sample carries other DNA sequences with the same CDR3. The CDR3: CASSFTGGNGYTF. CDR3 nucleotides: TGTGCCAGCAGTTTCACAGGGGGGAATGGCTACACCTTC. This chain links TRBV27 with TRBJ1-2, with TRBD1 matching over 8 bases. Germline values: CDR1 MNHEY, CDR2 SMNVEV (reference sequence). The CDR3 spans 13 residues. V was pared by 3 bases and J by 6 bases, with 3 bases of the junction left unmatched.

This clone has only a few counts. At one of its ends the junction is not consistent with the germline gene, which may arise from a read error. V usage is TRBV6-1 and J usage is TRBJ2-2; D is undetermined. This CDR3 comprises 13 residues. Per the germline V gene, CDR1 is MNHNS and CDR2 is SASEGT. The CDR3 loop is CASSEINTVELFF. CDR3 nucleotide sequence: TGTGCCAGCAGCGAGATAAACACCGTGGAGCTGTTTTTT.